These 15 T cell receptor beta chains were all obtained from the same sample, sequenced in a study of blood T cell repertoires in COVID-19. Assay: immunoSEQ multiplex PCR; the TCRdb copy retains only in-frame clones and omits some. The sample has approximately 160,000 clones, 80% to 90% seen once. Sequencing was done on a sample of PBMCs or T cells enriched from blood (not recorded which). The receptors here all came from a woman aged 45-65 years who had recovered from COVID-19.

The CDR3: CASSPSGNTEAFF. CDR3 sequence (DNA): TGTGCCAGCAGCCCCTCGGGGAACACTGAAGCTTTCTTT. V is TRBV3-1 (or the pseudogene TRBV3-2) and J is TRBJ1-1; D call uncertain. Trimming pared 4 bases from V and 1 base from J, leaving 7 bases between. Germline lookup yields CDR1 LGHDT and CDR2 YNNKEL (reference sequence). There are 13 residues in the CDR3.

The genes are TRBV7-9 and TRBJ1-1; no clear D gene. Trimming removed 4 bases from V and 7 bases from J, with 10 bases in between. Germline CDR1 is SEHNR and CDR2 is FQNEAQ (reference sequence). This CDR3 region has 12 residues. The CDR3 region is CASSSDTLEAFF. CDR3 nucleotides: TGTGCCAGCAGCTCCGACACTCTTGAAGCTTTCTTT.

The chain uses TRBV7-3 and TRBJ2-1, with 8 bases that match TRBD2. CDR3 length: 14 amino acids. The V segment lost 5 bases and the J segment 5 bases; nucleotides outside the gene matches: 5. Germline CDR1 reads SGHTA; CDR2 reads FQGTGA. Here the CDR3 DNA reads TGTGCCAGCAGCACTAGCGGTGGGGACAATGAGCAGTTCTTC. It is translated as CASSTSGGDNEQFF.

The V gene is TRBV5-4, the J gene TRBJ2-3; 8 nucleotides agree with TRBD2. This CDR3 has 15 amino acids. Germline values: CDR1 SGHNT, CDR2 YYREEE (reference sequence). The junction had 1 base not matched to a gene; V was cut back by 1 base and J by 0 bases. CDR3 in amino acids: CASSLSSGSTDTQYF. CDR3 coding DNA: TGTGCCAGCAGCTTGTCTAGCGGGAGCACAGATACGCAGTATTTT.

CDR3 loop: CASTSGPGGGYTF. CDR3 nucleotides: TGTGCCAGCACCAGCGGACCCGGCGGGGGCTACACCTTC. This chain uses TRBV28 with TRBJ1-2; D gene uncertain. The V end lost 7 bases, the J end lost 8 bases, and 17 bases lay between the germline ends. Germline assignment: CDR1 MDHEN and CDR2 SYDVKM. The CDR3 has 13 amino acids.

The V and J genes are TRBV18 and TRBJ1-4; D unclear. The V gene lost 2 bases and the J gene lost 7 bases, with 8 bases spanning the gap. This CDR3 is 13 amino acids long. Germline V gene lookup returns CDR1 KGHSH and CDR2 LQKENI. CDR3 region: CASSPAGGEKLFF. DNA of the CDR3: TGTGCCAGCTCACCAGCGGGTGGTGAAAAACTGTTTTTT. The variable domain in full, with the rest retrieved from reference TRBV18 and TRBJ1-4, is NAGVMQNPRHLVRRRGQEARLRCSPMKGHSHVYWYRQLPEEGLKFMVYLQKENIIDESGMPKERFSAEFPKEGPSILRIQQVVRGDSAAYFCASSPAGGEKLFFGSGTQLSVL.

The chain combines TRBV5-1 with TRBJ1-6, with D possibly matching TRBD1 (5 bases). The CDR3 covers 15 residues. CDR1 SGHRS and CDR2 YFSETQ come from the germline V gene. The germline V and J ends were trimmed by 4 bases and 5 bases, with 13 bases remaining between them. The CDR3 DNA reads TGCGCCAGCAGCCCGCAGGGAAGCCATAATTCACCCCTCCACTTT. Protein product: CASSPQGSHNSPLHF.

A few counts support this clone. The J gene is TRBJ2-3, the V gene TRBV28; TRBD2 aligns across 9 bases. CDR3 length: 17 residues. The V segment lost 3 bases and the J segment 4 bases; nucleotides outside the gene matches: 11. CDR1 MDHEN and CDR2 SYDVKM come from the germline V gene. DNA of the CDR3: TGTGCCAGCAGTTTGACAGCGGGAGGCCAGCGGCCAGATACGCAGTATTTT. This encodes CASSLTAGGQRPDTQYF.

V usage is TRBV18 and J usage is TRBJ2-5, with TRBD2 identical over 11 bases. V shed 2 bases and J 4 bases; nucleotides not matched to a gene: 9. The CDR3 runs to 17 residues. Germline values: CDR1 KGHSH, CDR2 LQKENI. For the CDR3, the DNA is TGTGCCAGCTCACCAAGTAGCGGGGGGGCCTCTGCAGAGACCCAGTACTTC. Protein sequence: CASSPSSGGASAETQYF.

The chain combines TRBV7-9 with TRBJ1-1, with D tentatively TRBD1 (5 bases). Trimming left V 2 bases short and J 1 base short, with 8 bases between. This CDR3 contains 14 residues. The V gene's germline CDR1 is SEHNR and CDR2 FQNEAQ (reference sequence). Here the CDR3 reads CASSLSQGNTEAFF. In DNA, the CDR3 is TGTGCCAGCAGCTTATCTCAGGGGAACACTGAAGCTTTCTTT.

The chain combines TRBV21-1 with TRBJ2-7; the table's D call of TRBD2 was not tested on the DNA. TRBV21-1 represents a pseudogene. This CDR3 has 15 residues. As DNA, the CDR3 is TGTGCCAGCAGCAAAGGGCGGGAGATAGGGTACGAGCAGTACTTC. This gives the protein CASSKGREIGYEQYF.

The chain recombines TRBV3-1 (or the pseudogene TRBV3-2) with TRBJ2-1; D call uncertain. The CDR3 has 13 residues. V lost 3 bases and J 6 bases, leaving 9 bases between the germline ends. Germline CDR1 is LGHDT and CDR2 is YNNKEL (reference sequence). The CDR3 sequence: CASSHPLSNEQFF. In nucleotides, the CDR3 is TGTGCCAGCAGCCACCCCCTTAGCAATGAGCAGTTCTTC.

The chain carries TRBV7-8 and TRBJ1-4; possible D gene TRBD1, 6 bases. The germline V gene encodes CDR1 SGHVS and CDR2 FQNEAQ. The V end lost 5 bases, the J end lost 5 bases, and 12 bases lay between the germline ends. This CDR3 has 14 amino acids. CDR3 coding DNA: TGTGCCAGCAGCCGAGACAGGTCCAATGAAAAACTGTTTTTT. This encodes CASSRDRSNEKLFF.

The chain couples TRBV9 to TRBJ1-3; D is undetermined. The CDR3 runs to 16 residues. Germline-derived CDR1 and CDR2 are SGDLS and YYNGEE. V dropped 0 bases and J dropped 2 bases, with 12 bases sitting between them. The CDR3: CASSVAGRSAGNTIYF. The DNA of the CDR3 is TGTGCCAGCAGCGTAGCTGGGAGGAGTGCTGGAAACACCATATATTTT.

In its sample, this clone was seen once. The genes are TRBV21-1 and TRBJ2-1; the tabulated D call, TRBD2, remains unverified against the DNA. TRBV21-1 is a pseudogene segment. This CDR3 contains 17 residues. The CDR3 DNA reads TGTGCCAGCAGCAAAGGAGGGACTAGCGGGAGTTACAATGAGCAGTTCTTC. Encoded protein: CASSKGGTSGSYNEQFF.